The 21 T cell receptor beta chains given below trace back to one sample, sequenced in a study of blood T cell repertoires in COVID-19. Sequencing used immunoSEQ multiplex PCR; TCRdb keeps in-frame clones, though not all of them. The sample records approximately 67,000 clones, about 91% being singletons. Sequenced input: peripheral blood. The receptors derive from a human donor in a cohort sampled during active COVID-19.

CDR3 DNA sequence: TGTGCCAGCAGCCGCCCAGGGGAGTCTTACGAGCAGTACTTC. Amino acids: CASSRPGESYEQYF. The chain has TRBV21-1 and TRBJ2-7; the D call in the table, TRBD1, was not verified against the DNA. TRBV21-1 is a pseudogene locus. The length of the CDR3 is 14 residues.

The chain couples TRBV11-2 to TRBJ2-6, with a possible D match to TRBD1 (5 bases). Germline CDR1 SGHAT, CDR2 FQNNGV. The CDR3 extends over 15 amino acids. V lost 5 bases and J 1 base, leaving 9 bases between the germline ends. The CDR3 coding sequence is TGTGCCAGCAGCACCCGACAGTCTGGGGCCAACGTCCTGACTTTC. Amino acids: CASSTRQSGANVLTF. The full variable domain, in which reference TRBV11-2 and TRBJ2-6 provide the parts outside the CDR3, is EAGVAQSPRYKIIEKRQSVAFWCNPISGHATLYWYQQILGQGPKLLIQFQNNGVVDDSQLPKDRFSAERLKGVDSTLKIQPAKLEDSAVYLCASSTRQSGANVLTFGAGSRLTVL.

V is TRBV28 and J is TRBJ1-2, with TRBD1 identical over 10 bases. CDR1 is MDHEN, CDR2 SYDVKM, per germline. The V gene end was trimmed by 4 bases and the J gene end by 7 bases; junction bases not matched to a gene: 15. This CDR3 is built from 17 residues. The CDR3 bases are TGTGCCAGCAGTTCCGGGACAGGGGAGGACAGGGATGGTGGCTACACCTTC. Translating gives CASSSGTGEDRDGGYTF.

V gene TRBV5-1 combines with J gene TRBJ1-1; no definite D call. V was cut by 1 base and J by 1 base, with 11 bases left in between. The CDR3 extends over 15 amino acids. The germline gives CDR1 SGHRS, CDR2 YFSETQ. CDR3: CASSLLTPKNTEAFF. The DNA of the CDR3 is TGCGCCAGCAGCTTGTTAACACCGAAGAACACTGAAGCTTTCTTT.

J is TRBJ2-1 and V is TRBV7-3; TRBD2 agrees at 13 bases. V was clipped by 5 bases and J by 8 bases; unmatched bases: 6. This CDR3 has 15 residues. Germline CDR1 and CDR2: SGHTA and FQGTGA. In DNA form, the CDR3 reads TGTGCCAGCAGCAATAGGACTAGCGGGAGCGATGAGCAGTTCTTC. It encodes CASSNRTSGSDEQFF.

CDR3 residues: CASGRRQGFNEKLFF. The CDR3 DNA sequence: TGTGCCAGCGGACGCCGACAGGGATTCAATGAAAAACTGTTTTTT. V usage is TRBV2 and J usage is TRBJ1-4; 7 nucleotides line up with TRBD1. This CDR3 is 15 amino acids long. Germline CDR1 is SNHLY and CDR2 is FYNNEI. V shed 8 bases and J 5 bases; nucleotides not matched to a gene: 11.

Points on this clone: Other DNA sequences of this sample code for an identical CDR3. The V gene is TRBV19, the J gene TRBJ2-5, with 8 bases fitting TRBD2. This CDR3 is 17 amino acids long. The germline V gene encodes CDR1 LNHDA and CDR2 SQIVND (reference sequence). The V segment lost 5 bases and the J segment 5 bases; nucleotides outside the gene matches: 16. The CDR3 DNA follows: TGTGCCAGTAGTTCCGGAGGCAGCGGGAGAGCCGGGGAGACCCAGTACTTC. It codes for CASSSGGSGRAGETQYF.

The chain recombines TRBV6-6 with TRBJ2-3; 8 nucleotides agree with TRBD1. Germline V lookup: CDR1 MNHNY, CDR2 SVGAGI (reference sequence). Losses at the gene ends were 2 bases for V and 4 bases for J; bases not matched to a gene: 5. CDR3 length: 15 amino acids. The CDR3 bases are TGTGCCAGCAGTTACGGAGACAGGGGTTCAGATACGCAGTATTTT. It encodes CASSYGDRGSDTQYF.

V usage is TRBV4-3 and J usage is TRBJ2-7; 11 bases agree with TRBD2. The CDR3 contains 15 residues. The germline V gene has CDR1 LGHNA and CDR2 YSLEER. The ends lost 3 bases at V and 3 bases at J; junction bases unmatched: 4. CDR3 sequence reads: CASSQATSGSYEQYF. The CDR3 DNA follows: TGCGCCAGCAGCCAGGCTACTAGCGGGAGCTACGAGCAGTACTTC.

The rearrangement uses TRBV3-1 (or the pseudogene TRBV3-2) and TRBJ2-1; TRBD2 aligns across 8 bases. With V trimmed by 4 bases and J by 4 bases, 3 bases remained unmatched. The CDR3 spans 14 residues. Germline CDR1 is LGHDT and CDR2 is YNNKEL (reference sequence). Written as DNA, the CDR3 is TGTGCCAGCAGCCTTAGCGGGACTTACAATGAGCAGTTCTTC. The encoded protein is CASSLSGTYNEQFF.

The rearrangement links TRBV2 to TRBJ2-5; D is ambiguous. Per germline, CDR1 SNHLY and CDR2 FYNNEI. The ends were cut back, 5 bases at V and 2 bases at J, with 12 bases in the middle. This CDR3 has 14 amino acids. Here the CDR3 DNA reads TGTGCCAGCAGTCCCCGACTTAGTCAAGAGACCCAGTACTTC. Amino acids: CASSPRLSQETQYF. Together with reference TRBV2 and TRBJ2-5, the CDR3 gives the full variable domain: EPEVTQTPSHQVTQMGQEVILRCVPISNHLYFYWYRQILGQKVEFLVSFYNNEISEKSEIFDDQFSVERPDGSNFTLKIRSTKLEDSAMYFCASSPRLSQETQYFGPGTRLLVL.

This chain joins TRBV9 and TRBJ2-7; D gene ambiguous. The CDR3 extends over 12 amino acids. Germline CDR1 SGDLS, CDR2 YYNGEE. V lost 0 bases and J lost 5, with 6 bases in between. CDR3 loop: CASSVVFDEQYF. The CDR3 bases are TGTGCCAGCAGCGTAGTTTTCGACGAGCAGTACTTC.

The chain recombines TRBV14 with TRBJ1-6; D is ambiguous. Germline assignment: CDR1 SGHDN and CDR2 FVKESK. V was pared by 2 bases and J by 0 bases, with 2 bases between. The CDR3 sequence is 14 residues long. The chain's CDR3 is CASSQYSYNSPLHF. The CDR3 DNA reads as TGTGCCAGCAGCCAATACTCCTATAATTCACCCCTCCACTTT.

This clone has just a few counts. This rearrangement joins TRBV28 to TRBJ1-6, with 9 nucleotides matching TRBD1. Germline CDR1 is MDHEN and CDR2 is SYDVKM. The CDR3 runs 18 residues. V dropped 3 bases and J dropped 7; count of bases not matched to a gene: 13. The CDR3 nucleotides are TGTGCCAGCAGTTTGTCTAGGATTGCGGGACAGGGAAATTCACCCCTCCACTTT. Protein: CASSLSRIAGQGNSPLHF.

The chain is built from TRBV5-4 and TRBJ2-7, with D unresolved. Per the germline V gene, CDR1 is SGHNT and CDR2 is YYREEE (reference sequence). The V and J ends lost 4 bases and 7 bases respectively, with 18 bases between them. The CDR3 runs to 14 residues. CDR3 sequence (DNA): TGTGCCAGCAGCATCGACTCGGCTAGTGCTGAGCAGTACTTC. Its protein is CASSIDSASAEQYF.

This clone showed up just once. The CDR3 reads CATSDLRPIDRDNEQFF. CDR3 nucleotides: TGTGCCACCAGTGATTTGCGACCCATAGACAGGGACAATGAGCAGTTCTTC. The gene calls are TRBV24-1 and TRBJ2-1; 7 positions match TRBD1. V dropped 0 bases and J dropped 5; count of bases not matched to a gene: 9. This CDR3 is built from 17 residues. Germline-derived CDR1 and CDR2 are KGHDR and SFDVKD.

The J gene is TRBJ2-3, the V gene TRBV28; 7 positions match TRBD2. The CDR3 totals 14 residues. V lost 6 bases and J lost 5; bases outside the gene matches: 8. Germline V lookup: CDR1 MDHEN, CDR2 SYDVKM. CDR3 residues: CASSLGGSGDTQYF. CDR3 nucleotides: TGTGCCAGCAGCCTGGGCGGGAGCGGAGATACGCAGTATTTT.

This chain uses TRBV27 with TRBJ2-7, with D tentatively TRBD1 (8 bases). In germline, CDR1 is MNHEY, CDR2 SMNVEV (reference sequence). The CDR3 extends over 15 amino acids. The V end lost 0 bases, the J end lost 3 bases, and 12 bases lay between the germline ends. The CDR3 DNA is TGTGCCAGCAGTTTATCCACAGGGGGGGGCTACGAGCAGTACTTC. Its translation: CASSLSTGGGYEQYF.

J is TRBJ2-7 and V is TRBV19, with D possibly being TRBD1 (5 bases). V shed 2 bases and J shed 5 bases, with 13 bases lying between them. This CDR3 region has 14 residues. CDR1 and CDR2 from the germline V gene are LNHDA and SQIVND (reference sequence). CDR3 DNA: TGTGCCAGTAGTATACAAATTCAGACAGACGAGCAGTACTTC. Translated, it gives CASSIQIQTDEQYF.

The rearrangement uses TRBV19 and TRBJ2-7, with 11 bases identical to TRBD2. The CDR3 runs to 16 residues. Germline trimming cut 5 bases from V and 6 bases from J; bases unmatched to any gene: 12. The germline CDR1 and CDR2 sequences are LNHDA and SQIVND (reference sequence). In DNA, the CDR3 is TGTGCCAGTAGTCCCTCGTTTAGCGGGGGGGCCGGCGAGCAGTACTTC. Its translation is CASSPSFSGGAGEQYF.

The CDR3 here is CASSFPLAGGGTDTQYF. CDR3 DNA: TGTGCCAGCAGTTTCCCTTTAGCGGGAGGTGGGACAGATACGCAGTATTTT. The V gene is TRBV7-3, the J gene TRBJ2-3, with 10 bases fitting TRBD2. CDR1 and CDR2 from the germline V gene are SGHTA and FQGTGA. CDR3 size: 17 residues. Trimming cost V 6 bases and J 3 bases; bases outside gene matches: 12.